This T cell receptor (beta chain) was sequenced for a study of cytotoxic CD8 clonotypes in ibrutinib-treated CLL. Regarding this clone: Antigen: not known.

The ends lost 6 bases at V and 2 bases at J; junction bases unmatched: 7. CDR3 length: 15 residues. Per germline, CDR1 LNHDA and CDR2 SQIVND (reference sequence). Measured with immunoSEQ multiplex PCR; TCRdb has only the in-frame clones, and not every one. The sample has 50,000 to 70,000 clones, roughly 49% seen once. Study findings and constraints: At progression, clonality fell back toward baseline after rising at ibrutinib response.

From cryopreserved PBMCs came around 2 micrograms of genomic DNA used for TCR beta libraries. The chain links TRBV19 to TRBJ2-1; TRBD2 aligns across 7 bases. The source is a human donor with chronic lymphocytic leukemia. Here the sequenced sample was PBMCs, taken at disease progression, from a patient treated with ibrutinib. CDR3 bases: TGTGCCAGTAGACCTCCGGGGGGAACCTACAATGAGCAGTTCTTC. It specifies CASRPPGGTYNEQFF. The whole variable domain, remainder taken from reference TRBV19 and TRBJ2-1, is DGGITQSPKYLFRKEGQNVTLSCEQNLNHDAMYWYRQDPGQGLRLIYYSQIVNDFQKGDIAEGYSVSREKKESFPLTVTSAQKNPTAFYLCASRPPGGTYNEQFFGPGTRLTVL.